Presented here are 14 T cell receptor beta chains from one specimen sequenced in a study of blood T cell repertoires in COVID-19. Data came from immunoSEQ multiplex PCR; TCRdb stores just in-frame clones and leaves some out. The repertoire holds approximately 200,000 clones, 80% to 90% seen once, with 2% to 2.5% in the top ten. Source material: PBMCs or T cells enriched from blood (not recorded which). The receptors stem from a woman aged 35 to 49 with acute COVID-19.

This chain's CDR3 is CASSGISGTFYEQYF. DNA of the CDR3: TGCGCCAGCAGTGGGATTAGCGGGACGTTCTACGAGCAGTACTTC. The V call is TRBV10-1, the J call TRBJ2-7, with 8 positions matching TRBD2. The ends lost 4 bases at V and 3 bases at J; junction bases unmatched: 8. This CDR3 region has 15 residues. The germline CDR1 and CDR2 sequences are WNHNN and SYGVQD (reference sequence).

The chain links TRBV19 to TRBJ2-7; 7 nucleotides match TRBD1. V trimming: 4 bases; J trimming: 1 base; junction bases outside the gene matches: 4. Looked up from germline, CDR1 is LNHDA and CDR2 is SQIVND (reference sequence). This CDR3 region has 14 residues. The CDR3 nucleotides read TGTGCCAGTAGTAGAGTACAGGGGTCCTACGAGCAGTACTTC. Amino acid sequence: CASSRVQGSYEQYF.

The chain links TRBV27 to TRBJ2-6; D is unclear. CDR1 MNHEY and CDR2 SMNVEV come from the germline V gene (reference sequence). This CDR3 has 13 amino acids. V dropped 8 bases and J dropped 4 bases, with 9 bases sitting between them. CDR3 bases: TGTGCCAGCGGGCTTTCCGGGGCCAACGTCCTGACTTTC. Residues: CASGLSGANVLTF.

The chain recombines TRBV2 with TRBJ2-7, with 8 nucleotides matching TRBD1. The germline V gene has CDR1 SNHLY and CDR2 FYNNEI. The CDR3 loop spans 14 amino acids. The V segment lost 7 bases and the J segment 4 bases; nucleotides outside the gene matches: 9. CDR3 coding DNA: TGTGCCAGCATAGGGGGACAGGTCATTTACGAGCAGTACTTC. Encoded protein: CASIGGQVIYEQYF. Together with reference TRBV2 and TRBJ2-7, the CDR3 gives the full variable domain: EPEVTQTPSHQVTQMGQEVILRCVPISNHLYFYWYRQILGQKVEFLVSFYNNEISEKSEIFDDQFSVERPDGSNFTLKIRSTKLEDSAMYFCASIGGQVIYEQYFGPGTRLTVT.

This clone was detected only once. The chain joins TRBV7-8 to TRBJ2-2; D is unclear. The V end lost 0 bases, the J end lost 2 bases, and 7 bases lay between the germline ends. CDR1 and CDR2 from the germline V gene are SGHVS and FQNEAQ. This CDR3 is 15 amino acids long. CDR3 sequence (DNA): TGTGCCAGCAGCTTAGCGCGGCCTAACACCGGGGAGCTGTTTTTT. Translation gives CASSLARPNTGELFF.

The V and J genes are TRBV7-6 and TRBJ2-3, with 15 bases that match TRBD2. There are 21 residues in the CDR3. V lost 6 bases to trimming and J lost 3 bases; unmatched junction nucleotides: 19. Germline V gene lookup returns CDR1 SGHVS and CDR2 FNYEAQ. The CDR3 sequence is CASSPRLGLAGGGARTDTQYF. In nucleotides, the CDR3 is TGTGCCAGCAGTCCTAGGCTGGGACTAGCGGGAGGCGGTGCACGAACAGATACGCAGTATTTT.

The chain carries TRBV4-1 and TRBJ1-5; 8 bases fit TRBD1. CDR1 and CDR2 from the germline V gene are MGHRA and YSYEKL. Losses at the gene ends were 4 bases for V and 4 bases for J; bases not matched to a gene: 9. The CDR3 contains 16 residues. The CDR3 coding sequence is TGCGCCAGCAGCCGGACACTGGGACAGGCAAATCAGCCCCAGCATTTT. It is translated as CASSRTLGQANQPQHF.

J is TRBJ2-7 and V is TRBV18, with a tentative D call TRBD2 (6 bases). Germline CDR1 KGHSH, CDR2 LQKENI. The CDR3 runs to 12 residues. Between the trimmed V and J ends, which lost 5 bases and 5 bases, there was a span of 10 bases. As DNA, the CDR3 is TGTGCCAGCTCAGAGGCGGGGAACGAGCAGTACTTC. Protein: CASSEAGNEQYF.

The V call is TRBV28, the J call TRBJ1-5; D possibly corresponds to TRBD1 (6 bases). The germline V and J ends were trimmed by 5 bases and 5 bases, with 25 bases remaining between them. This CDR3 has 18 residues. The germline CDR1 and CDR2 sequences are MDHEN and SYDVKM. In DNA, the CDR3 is TGTGCCAGCAGTCACACCGGGACACGACCTAGTCAGGATCAGCCCCAGCATTTT. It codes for CASSHTGTRPSQDQPQHF.

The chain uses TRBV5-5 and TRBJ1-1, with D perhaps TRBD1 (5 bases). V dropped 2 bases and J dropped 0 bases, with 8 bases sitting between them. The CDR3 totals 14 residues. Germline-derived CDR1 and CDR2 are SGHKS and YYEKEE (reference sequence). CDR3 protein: CASSLRGLNTEAFF. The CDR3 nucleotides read TGTGCCAGCAGCTTAAGGGGCCTGAACACTGAAGCTTTCTTT.

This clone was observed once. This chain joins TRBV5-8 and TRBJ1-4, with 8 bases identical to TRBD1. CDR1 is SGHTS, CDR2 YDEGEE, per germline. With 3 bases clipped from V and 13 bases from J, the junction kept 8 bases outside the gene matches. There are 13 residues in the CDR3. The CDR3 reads CASSSPGQGGLFF. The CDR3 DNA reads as TGTGCCAGCAGCTCACCCGGACAGGGAGGACTGTTTTTT.

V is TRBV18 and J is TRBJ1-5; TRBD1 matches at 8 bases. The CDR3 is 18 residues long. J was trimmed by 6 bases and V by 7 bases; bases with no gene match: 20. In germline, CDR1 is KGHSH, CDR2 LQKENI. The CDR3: CASCGNPVGQVGCQPQHF. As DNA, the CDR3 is TGTGCCAGCTGCGGCAACCCAGTGGGACAGGTAGGGTGTCAGCCCCAGCATTTT. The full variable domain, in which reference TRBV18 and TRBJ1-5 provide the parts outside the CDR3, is NAGVMQNPRHLVRRRGQEARLRCSPMKGHSHVYWYRQLPEEGLKFMVYLQKENIIDESGMPKERFSAEFPKEGPSILRIQQVVRGDSAAYFCASCGNPVGQVGCQPQHFGDGTRLSIL.

This CDR3 is CASSAGTTSTDTQYF. CDR3 DNA sequence: TGTGCCAGCAGTGCCGGGACAACTAGCACAGATACGCAGTATTTT. The genes are TRBV27 and TRBJ2-3; D perhaps matches TRBD1 (6 bases). Trimming pared 5 bases from V and 0 bases from J, leaving 12 bases between. Germline V gene lookup returns CDR1 MNHEY and CDR2 SMNVEV (reference sequence). The CDR3 extends over 15 amino acids.

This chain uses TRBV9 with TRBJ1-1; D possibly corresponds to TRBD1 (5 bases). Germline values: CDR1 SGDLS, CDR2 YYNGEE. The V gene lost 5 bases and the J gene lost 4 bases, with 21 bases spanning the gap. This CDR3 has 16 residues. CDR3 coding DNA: TGTGCCAGCAGGGGATGGTTGGGTCGGAGGGGCACTGAAGCTTTCTTT. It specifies CASRGWLGRRGTEAFF.